A single sample is the source of the 11 T cell receptor beta chains below, sequenced in a study of CD8 T cells in Susac syndrome. Random hexamers primed reverse transcription of about 0.5 to 1 ug RNA. MiXCR, run by TCRdb on the immunoSEQ multiplex PCR reads, gives a single entry per CDR3 protein. The sample has hundreds of thousands of distinct CDR3 sequences, roughly 85% seen once; the top ten hold about 0.11%. The source material was CD8+ T cells from PBMCs. The origin of the receptors is a human donor with multiple sclerosis.

V and J are TRBV3-1 and TRBJ2-1; weak D call: TRBD1 (6 bases). Germline CDR1 LGHDT, CDR2 YNNKEL (reference sequence). The CDR3 has 15 residues. The ends were cut back, 0 bases at V and 6 bases at J, with 12 bases in the middle. In DNA, the CDR3 is TGTGCCAGCAGCCAAGACAGGGGTTTGGGCAATGAGCAGTTCTTC. This encodes CASSQDRGLGNEQFF.

The chain has TRBV6-1 and TRBJ2-2; tentatively, D is TRBD1 (6 bases). In germline, CDR1 is MNHNS, CDR2 SASEGT. V lost 5 bases and J 4 bases, leaving 11 bases between the germline ends. CDR3 length: 14 residues. In DNA, the CDR3 is TGTGCCAGCAGTCTTCGAGGGGGCACCGGGGAGCTGTTTTTT. This encodes CASSLRGGTGELFF.

V usage is TRBV27 and J usage is TRBJ1-4, with 9 bases lining up with TRBD1. The CDR3 is 15 residues long. Germline V CDR1 and CDR2: MNHEY, SMNVEV (reference sequence). V lost 6 bases to trimming and J lost 5 bases; unmatched junction nucleotides: 7. CDR3 sequence: CASSPTGTGNEKLFF. CDR3 sequence (DNA): TGTGCCAGCAGCCCCACCGGGACAGGGAATGAAAAACTGTTTTTT. Drawing the rest from reference TRBV27 and TRBJ1-4, the complete variable domain is EAQVTQNPRYLITVTGKKLTVTCSQNMNHEYMSWYRQDPGLGLRQIYYSMNVEVTDKGDVPEGYKVSRKEKRNFPLILESPSPNQTSLYFCASSPTGTGNEKLFFGSGTQLSVL.

This chain links TRBV30 with TRBJ2-1, with 14 nucleotides matching TRBD2. Germline lookup yields CDR1 GTSNPN and CDR2 SVGIG (reference sequence). After removal of 5 bases from V and 7 bases from J, the junction contained 7 bases not matched to a gene. This CDR3 spans 15 amino acids. CDR3 DNA: TGTGCCTGGGGGACTAGCGGGAGTGTCTCAAATGAGCAGTTCTTC. Its protein is CAWGTSGSVSNEQFF.

The gene calls are TRBV28 and TRBJ2-1; a weak D match, TRBD1 (5 bases). This CDR3 is built from 14 residues. CDR1 is MDHEN, CDR2 SYDVKM, per germline. Trimming removed 7 bases at V and 2 bases at J, with 12 bases between. DNA of the CDR3: TGTGCCAGCACCTCTTCAGGGACCTACAATGAGCAGTTCTTC. The encoded protein is CASTSSGTYNEQFF. Supplemented by reference TRBV28 and TRBJ2-1, the full variable domain reads DVKVTQSSRYLVKRTGEKVFLECVQDMDHENMFWYRQDPGLGLRLIYFSYDVKMKEKGDIPEGYSVSREKKERFSLILESASTNQTSMYLCASTSSGTYNEQFFGPGTRLTVL.

The chain recombines TRBV28 with TRBJ2-5; TRBD1 matches at 9 bases. Germline loops: CDR1 MDHEN, CDR2 SYDVKM. Unmatched junction bases numbered 10, after V lost 6 bases and J lost 5 bases. The CDR3 is made up of 15 amino acids. Here the CDR3 reads CASSYMGQGRETQYF. The CDR3 DNA follows: TGTGCCAGCAGCTATATGGGACAGGGTAGGGAGACCCAGTACTTC.

The rearrangement uses TRBV30 and TRBJ2-7; 12 bases map to TRBD1. Looked up from germline, CDR1 is GTSNPN and CDR2 is SVGIG (reference sequence). The length of the CDR3 is 15 residues. Trimming took 3 bases from V and 7 from J; bases not matched to a gene: 10. CDR3 sequence: CAWSGLGQGAGEQYF. As DNA, the CDR3 is TGTGCCTGGAGCGGACTGGGACAGGGGGCGGGGGAGCAGTACTTC. The entire variable domain, with the rest obtained from reference TRBV30 and TRBJ2-7, is as follows: SQTIHQWPATLVQPVGSPLSLECTVEGTSNPNLYWYRQAAGRGLQLLFYSVGIGQISSEVPQNLSASRPQDRQFILSSKKLLLSDSGFYLCAWSGLGQGAGEQYFGPGTRLTVT.

The CDR3 DNA reads as TGTGCCAGCAGCTTAACGGAGCCTAATCAGCCCCAGCATTTT. This translates into CASSLTEPNQPQHF. The V call is TRBV7-9, the J call TRBJ1-5; D remains ambiguous. Germline V gene sequence: CDR1 SEHNR, CDR2 FQNEAQ (reference sequence). The CDR3 extends over 14 amino acids. Trimming shortened V by 2 bases and J by 4 bases, and 9 bases separated the two germline ends.

This chain links TRBV30 with TRBJ1-2, with D possibly TRBD1 on 6 matching bases. Germline loops: CDR1 GTSNPN, CDR2 SVGIG (reference sequence). The CDR3 is 12 residues long. Trimming left V 1 base short and J 7 bases short, with 10 bases between. CDR3 DNA: TGTGCCTGGAGTGCAGGGGAAGGTGGCTACACCTTC. This codes for CAWSAGEGGYTF.

The chain employs TRBV30 and TRBJ1-1; weak D call: TRBD1 (6 bases). This CDR3 spans 12 amino acids. The ends were cut back, 2 bases at V and 7 bases at J, with 11 bases in the middle. Per germline, CDR1 GTSNPN and CDR2 SVGIG (reference sequence). The CDR3 spells CAWSFRGGEAFF. Here the CDR3 DNA reads TGTGCCTGGAGTTTCAGGGGCGGTGAAGCTTTCTTT.

V is TRBV27 and J is TRBJ2-7; D gene unclear. Germline loops: CDR1 MNHEY, CDR2 SMNVEV (reference sequence). V dropped 2 bases and J dropped 3 bases, with 17 bases sitting between them. The CDR3 sequence is 16 residues long. CDR3 sequence reads: CASSLGVGLGDYEQYF. As DNA, the CDR3 is TGTGCCAGCAGTTTAGGGGTCGGATTAGGAGACTACGAGCAGTACTTC.